Reported below is one TCR beta chain. The antigen remains undetermined. These data are taken from a study of CXCR3-negative and CXCR3-positive naive CD8 T cells. Study overall: The libraries yielded about 130 million TRB reads, about 1.5 +/- 0.3 million each.

CD45RO-CCR7+CD27+CD95- marked naive CD8+ T cells. CDR3 length equals 12 residues. Germline values: CDR1 DFQATT, CDR2 SNEGSKA (reference sequence). The study, taken as a whole, reports: Naive CXCR3-positive and CXCR3-negative cells shared similar TRBV-TRBJ usage, unlike memory cells. TRB CDR3 properties served as the basis for inferring TCR strength, and surface CD5 was comparable between naive subsets. More hydrophobic TRB CDR3s were found in CXCR3-positive naive cells than in CXCR3-negative naive cells.

UMI-labeled 5' RACE yielded the TRB cDNA libraries. After re-calling the 5' RACE reads, TCRdb lists one entry per CDR3 protein, DNA absent. The repertoire table contains about 85,000 distinct CDR3 sequences. This TCR derives from a human donor in good health. Some clones in this sample may be carry-over from other donors' samples. The chain links TRBV20-1 to TRBJ1-1. The sequencing input was naive CXCR3+ CD8+ T cells from blood. Sample subset: CD45RO-CCR7+CD27+CD95- naive CD8+ T cells expressing CXCR3 (TNR3+). The CDR3: CSARTMNTEAFF.